Shown below are 5 T cell receptor beta chains from a single sample sequenced in a study of T cell repertoires in cytomegalovirus infection. TCRdb redid the calling of the reads with MiXCR, one entry per CDR3 protein. The sample has 200,000 to 300,000 distinct CDR3 sequences, over 8% seen once. Sequencing used PBMCs. Receptors were obtained from a human donor in good health (CMV status not recorded). Some clones in this sample may be carry-over from other donors' samples.

This clonotype was picked up many times. This chain connects TRBV10-1 to TRBJ2-1; TRBD2 agrees at 12 bases. The CDR3 is 17 residues long. Germline V gene sequence: CDR1 WNHNN, CDR2 SYGVQD (reference sequence). V lost 5 bases, J lost 9 bases, and 14 bases stayed unmatched. The DNA of the CDR3 is TGCGCCAGCAGTCATGATAGGACTAGCGGGATCGTCGGTGAGCAGTTCTTC. This translates into CASSHDRTSGIVGEQFF.

The table lists this clonotype with many counts. V gene TRBV7-2 combines with J gene TRBJ1-1; tentatively, D is TRBD1 (6 bases). Germline V gene sequence: CDR1 SGHTA, CDR2 FQGNSA. With 3 bases removed from V and 0 bases from J, the gap between germline ends came to 8 bases. The CDR3 covers 14 residues. This CDR3 is CASSFAGVNTEAFF. As DNA, the CDR3 is TGTGCCAGCAGCTTTGCAGGGGTGAACACTGAAGCTTTCTTT.

This chain links TRBV12-3 or TRBV12-4 with TRBJ2-1; no clear D. V lost 3 bases and J 9 bases, leaving 15 bases between the germline ends. The CDR3 sequence is 14 residues long. The CDR3: CASSFRGKTGEQFF. In DNA form, the CDR3 reads TGTGCCAGCAGTTTTCGAGGCAAGACGGGTGAGCAGTTCTTC.

There are many counts of this clonotype. The rearrangement links TRBV7-8 to TRBJ2-1; D is ambiguous. The CDR3 runs 12 residues. From germline, CDR1 is SGHVS and CDR2 FQNEAQ. Trimming shortened V by 1 base and J by 8 bases, and 6 bases separated the two germline ends. The CDR3 nucleotides are TGTGCCAGCAGCTTAGTCGGCGATGAGCAGTTCTTC. The encoded protein is CASSLVGDEQFF. The full variable domain, in which reference TRBV7-8 and TRBJ2-1 provide the parts outside the CDR3, is GAGVSQSPRYKVAKRGQDVALRCDPISGHVSLFWYQQALGQGPEFLTYFQNEAQLDKSGLPSDRFFAERPEGSVSTLKIQRTQQEDSAVYLCASSLVGDEQFFGPGTRLTVL.

This clonotype was observed at least ten times. This sequence joins TRBV7-9 and TRBJ1-1; a weak D match, TRBD1 (6 bases). V lost 4 bases to trimming and J lost 4 bases, with 16 bases between them. The CDR3 totals 15 residues. Per the germline V gene, CDR1 is SEHNR and CDR2 is FQNEAQ (reference sequence). The CDR3 DNA reads TGTGCCAGCAGCTCGGTGGGGGCAAGAGTCACTGAAGCTTTCTTT. It translates to CASSSVGARVTEAFF.